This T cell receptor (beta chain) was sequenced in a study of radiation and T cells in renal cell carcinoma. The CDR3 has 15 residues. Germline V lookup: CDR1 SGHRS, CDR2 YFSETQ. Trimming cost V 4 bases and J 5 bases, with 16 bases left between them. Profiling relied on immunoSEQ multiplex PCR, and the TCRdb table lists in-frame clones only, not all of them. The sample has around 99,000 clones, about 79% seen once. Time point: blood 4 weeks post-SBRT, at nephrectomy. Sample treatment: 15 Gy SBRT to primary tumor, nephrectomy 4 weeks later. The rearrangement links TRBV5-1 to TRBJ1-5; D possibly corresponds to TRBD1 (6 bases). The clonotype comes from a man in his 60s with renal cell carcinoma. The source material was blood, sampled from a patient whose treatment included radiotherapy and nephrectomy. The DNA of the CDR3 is TGCGCCAGCAGCATCGGAACAGGGTGGGATCAGCCCCAGCATTTT. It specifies CASSIGTGWDQPQHF. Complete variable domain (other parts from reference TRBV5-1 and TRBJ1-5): KAGVTQTPRYLIKTRGQQVTLSCSPISGHRSVSWYQQTPGQGLQFLFEYFSETQRNKGNFPGRFSGRQFSNSRSEMNVSTLELGDSALYLCASSIGTGWDQPQHFGDGTRLSIL.